This T cell receptor (beta chain) was sequenced for a study of cytomegalovirus exposure and HLA in healthy donors. Whole-study findings and limits: Fewer N-insertions than the roughly 670-donor mean were reportedly shown by an Asian-associated ancestry cluster in a later analysis. Reportedly, HLA-A and HLA-B alleles of most subjects were accurately predicted from TCR beta. The listing of 150 or so TCR beta chains classed them as cytomegalovirus-associated.

This CDR3 spans 21 amino acids. V trimming: 0 bases; J trimming: 1 base; junction bases outside the gene matches: 14. Germline V CDR1 and CDR2: SGHDN, FVKESK. PCR employed 60 Vbeta and 13 Jbeta primers. Some clones are missing from TCRdb's copy, which holds only in-frame ones; the method was immunoSEQ multiplex PCR. Across fewer than 85,000 clones, the top ten clones capture roughly 13% of the sample. Worth noting for this clone: Antigen: not known.

The chain links TRBV14 to TRBJ2-2; 10 nucleotides align to TRBD1. This clonotype was obtained from a man in his fifties or sixties in good health and CMV-seropositive. Sequencing was carried out using PBMCs. The CDR3, as DNA: TGTGCCAGCAGCCAAGAAAGGAAACTTTGGGGACAGGGGAAGAACACCGGGGAGCTGTTTTTT. Encoded protein: CASSQERKLWGQGKNTGELFF.